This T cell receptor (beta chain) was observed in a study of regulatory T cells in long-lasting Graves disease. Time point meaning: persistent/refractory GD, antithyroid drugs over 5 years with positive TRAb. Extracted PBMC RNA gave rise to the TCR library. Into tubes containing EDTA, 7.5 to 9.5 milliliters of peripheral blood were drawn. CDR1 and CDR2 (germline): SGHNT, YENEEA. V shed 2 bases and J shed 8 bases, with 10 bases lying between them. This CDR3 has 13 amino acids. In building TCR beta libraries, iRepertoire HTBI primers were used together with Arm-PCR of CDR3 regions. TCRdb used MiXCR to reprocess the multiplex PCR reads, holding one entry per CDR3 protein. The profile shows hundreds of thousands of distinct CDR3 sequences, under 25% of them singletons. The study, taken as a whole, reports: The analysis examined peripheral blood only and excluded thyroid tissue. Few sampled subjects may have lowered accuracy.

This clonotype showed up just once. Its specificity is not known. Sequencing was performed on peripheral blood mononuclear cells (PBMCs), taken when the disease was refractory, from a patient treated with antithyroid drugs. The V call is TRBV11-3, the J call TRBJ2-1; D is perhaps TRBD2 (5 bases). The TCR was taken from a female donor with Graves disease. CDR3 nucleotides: TGTGCCAGCAGCTTAATGGTGAGGGATGAGCAGTTCTTC. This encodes CASSLMVRDEQFF.